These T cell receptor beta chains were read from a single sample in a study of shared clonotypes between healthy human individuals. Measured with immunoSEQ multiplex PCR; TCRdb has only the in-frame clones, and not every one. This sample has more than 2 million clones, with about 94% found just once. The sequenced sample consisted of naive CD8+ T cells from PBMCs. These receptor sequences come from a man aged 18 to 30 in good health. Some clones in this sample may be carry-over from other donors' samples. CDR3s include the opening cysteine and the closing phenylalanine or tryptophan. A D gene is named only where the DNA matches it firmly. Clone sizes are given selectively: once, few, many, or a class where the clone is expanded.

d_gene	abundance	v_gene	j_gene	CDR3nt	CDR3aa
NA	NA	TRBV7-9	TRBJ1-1	TGTGCCAGCAGCCCTGGTCCCTTGGTCACTGAAGCTTTCTTT	CASSPGPLVTEAFF
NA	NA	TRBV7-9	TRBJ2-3	TGTGCCAGCAGCCGTCGGACATCGAGCACAGATACGCAGTATTTT	CASSRRTSSTDTQYF
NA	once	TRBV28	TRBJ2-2	TGTGCCAGCAGTCGAGGGGCAGCAAACACCGGGGAGCTGTTTTTT	CASSRGAANTGELFF
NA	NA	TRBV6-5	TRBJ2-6	TGTGCCAGCAGTTCCCCACCTAACTCTGGGGCCAACGTCCTGACTTTC	CASSSPPNSGANVLTF
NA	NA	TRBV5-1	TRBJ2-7	TGCGCCAGCAGCTTGGGTGACGTTCCGGTCCCAGGCGAGCAGTACTTC	CASSLGDVPVPGEQYF
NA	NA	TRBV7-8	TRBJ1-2	TGTGCCAGCAGCTTAGGTAGTTCGCCCAGGACGGCTAACTATGGCTACACCTTC	CASSLGSSPRTANYGYTF
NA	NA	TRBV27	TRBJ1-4	TGTGCCAGCAGTTTGGAGAGGGGTTATGAAAAACTGTTTTTT	CASSLERGYEKLFF
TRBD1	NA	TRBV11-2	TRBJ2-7	TGTGCCAGCAGCGGGACAGGGAGGCCGGGGCAGTACTTC	CASSGTGRPGQYF
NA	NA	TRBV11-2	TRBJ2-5	TGTGCCAGCAGCTTATGGGCGGGGGCGCGGGAGACCCAGTACTTC	CASSLWAGARETQYF
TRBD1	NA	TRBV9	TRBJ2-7	TGTGCCAGCAGCGCAGGACAGGGCGTCGAGCAGTACTTC	CASSAGQGVEQYF